A selection of T cell receptor beta chains follows, all from one sample in a study of blood T cell repertoires in COVID-19. Generated by immunoSEQ multiplex PCR, the TCRdb table keeps only in-frame clones and is missing some. The sample has about 270,000 clones, about 90% seen once. Sample: PBMCs or T cells enriched from blood (not recorded which). Receptors originate from a woman younger than 45 with acute COVID-19. CDR3s include the opening cysteine and the closing phenylalanine or tryptophan. A D gene is named only where the DNA matches it firmly. The size of a clone is reported for some rows only, either as once, few or many, or as a class for expanded clones.

TRBV9,NA,TRBJ1-3,NA,CASSVVGQSGNTIYF,TGTGCCAGCAGCGTAGTTGGACAGTCTGGAAACACCATATATTTT
TRBV5-1,NA,TRBJ2-1,NA,CASSLLTRGGEQFF,TGCGCCAGCAGCTTATTAACTAGGGGGGGTGAGCAGTTCTTC
TRBV11-2,NA,TRBJ1-2,NA,CASSSGPNYGYTF,TGTGCCAGCAGCTCCGGTCCGAACTATGGCTACACCTTC
TRBV3-1/TRBV3-2,TRBD1,TRBJ2-7,NA,CASSGVYQGADSYEQYF,TGTGCCAGCAGCGGGGTCTACCAGGGGGCGGACTCCTACGAGCAGTACTTC
TRBV2,NA,TRBJ1-1,NA,CASSENGIGTEAFF,TGTGCCAGCAGTGAAAACGGGATCGGGACTGAAGCTTTCTTT
TRBV15,TRBD1,TRBJ1-5,NA,CATSRPDREPHQPQHF,TGTGCCACCAGCAGACCCGACAGGGAACCTCATCAGCCCCAGCATTTT
TRBV25-1,TRBD2,TRBJ2-2,NA,CASSQRTGLAGAGELFF,TGTGCCAGCAGTCAAAGGACGGGACTAGCGGGAGCCGGGGAGCTGTTTTTT
TRBV4-2,TRBD2,TRBJ2-3,NA,CASSQGLAGGPSTDTQYF,TGTGCCAGCAGCCAAGGACTAGCGGGAGGCCCTAGCACAGATACGCAGTATTTT
TRBV2,TRBD2,TRBJ2-1,NA,CASRGLAGEQFF,TGTGCCAGCAGGGGACTAGCGGGAGAGCAGTTCTTC
TRBV10-3,NA,TRBJ2-1,NA,CAISESSGSAYNEQFF,TGTGCCATCAGTGAGTCGTCGGGGAGTGCCTACAATGAGCAGTTCTTC
TRBV5-1,NA,TRBJ2-1,once,CASCPGGGTSYNEQFF,TGCGCCAGCTGCCCGGGGGGCGGGACATCCTACAATGAGCAGTTCTTC
TRBV19,NA,TRBJ2-4,NA,CASSIGGGNIQYF,TGTGCCAGTAGTATAGGTGGGGGGAACATTCAGTACTTC
TRBV18,TRBD2,TRBJ2-5,NA,CASSPGTSGGTIQETQYF,TGTGCCAGCTCACCGGGGACTAGCGGGGGGACCATCCAAGAGACCCAGTACTTC
TRBV7-9,NA,TRBJ2-7,once,CASSGALYEQYF,TGTGCCAGCAGCGGGGCTCTATACGAGCAGTACTTC
TRBV11-2,NA,TRBJ2-7,NA,CASSIPGLPYEQYF,TGTGCCAGCAGCATCCCGGGACTCCCCTACGAGCAGTACTTC
TRBV5-8,TRBD2,TRBJ2-2,NA,CASSGSGRPGELFF,TGTGCCAGCAGCGGAAGCGGGAGACCCGGGGAGCTGTTTTTT